The 28 T cell receptor beta chains below all came from one sample that was sequenced in a study of T-cell reconstitution after alpha-beta-depleted transplantation in children. Researchers prepared the TCRbeta library using unique molecular identifiers, the study reports. One entry per CDR3 protein results from TCRdb running MiXCR on the PCR reads. This sample has under 450,000 distinct CDR3 sequences, with roughly 16% found just once. The specimen was PBMCs, mostly from graft donor cells, collected 360 days after TCRalphabeta/CD19-depleted stem cell transplant. All receptors derive from a boy under two years old who had a stem cell transplant for Wiskott-Aldrich syndrome, so the T cells may come from the graft donor.

The gene calls are TRBV6-1 and TRBJ2-6, with D possibly being TRBD1 (6 bases). CDR3 length: 17 residues. Germline V CDR1 and CDR2: MNHNS, SASEGT. Trimming pared 6 bases from V and 0 bases from J, leaving 15 bases between. The CDR3 loop is CASRVVGGSSGANVLTF. The CDR3 bases are TGTGCCAGCAGGGTCGTAGGGGGTAGCTCTGGGGCCAACGTCCTGACTTTC.

This clonotype has a handful of counts. V and J are TRBV7-2 and TRBJ2-5, with D possibly being TRBD2 (5 bases). Germline CDR1 and CDR2: SGHTA and FQGNSA. The V gene lost 1 base and the J gene lost 2 bases, with 14 bases spanning the gap. The length of the CDR3 is 16 residues. CDR3 in amino acids: CASSLDLARVQETQYF. For the CDR3, the DNA is TGTGCCAGCAGCTTAGACCTAGCACGTGTGCAAGAGACCCAGTACTTC.

In this sample, this clonotype turned up a few times. The J gene is TRBJ2-7, the V gene TRBV4-1; D is undetermined. CDR1 is MGHRA and CDR2 is YSYEKL in the germline V gene. With 2 bases removed from V and 3 bases from J, the gap between germline ends came to 14 bases. This CDR3 is 15 amino acids long. The CDR3 DNA sequence: TGCGCCAGCAGCCAAACAGTAAAGTCGAGCTACGAGCAGTACTTC. Its protein product is CASSQTVKSSYEQYF.

The table lists this clonotype with a few counts. This chain uses TRBV29-1 with TRBJ2-7; D is possibly TRBD2 (5 bases). CDR1 is SQVTM and CDR2 is ANQGSEA in the germline V gene. Trimming left V 3 bases short and J 5 bases short, with 8 bases between. The CDR3 consists of 11 residues. The CDR3 DNA reads as TGCAGCGTTGAGGCCGGGAACGAGCAGTACTTC. It codes for CSVEAGNEQYF.

The chain joins TRBV5-1 to TRBJ2-2; D remains ambiguous. Germline V gene sequence: CDR1 SGHRS, CDR2 YFSETQ. Trimming cost V 3 bases and J 9 bases, with 9 bases left between them. The CDR3 spans 12 residues. DNA of the CDR3: TGCGCCAGCAGCTCCCCCGGCCGGGAGCTGTTTTTT. As protein: CASSSPGRELFF.

The V gene is TRBV7-9, the J gene TRBJ2-2; no reliable D call. The germline V gene has CDR1 SEHNR and CDR2 FQNEAQ (reference sequence). V was pared by 9 bases and J by 1 base, with 18 bases between. The CDR3 is 16 residues long. CDR3 residues: CASPPSISGNTGELFF. The DNA for the CDR3 is TGTGCCAGTCCACCTTCCATATCGGGGAACACCGGGGAGCTGTTTTTT. Together with reference TRBV7-9 and TRBJ2-2, the CDR3 gives the full variable domain: DTGVSQNPRHKITKRGQNVTFRCDPISEHNRLYWYRQTLGQGPEFLTYFQNEAQLEKSRLLSDRFSAERPKGSFSTLEIQRTEQGDSAMYLCASPPSISGNTGELFFGEGSRLTVL.

The chain links TRBV7-2 to TRBJ2-7, with D perhaps matching TRBD1 (6 bases). Germline V gives CDR1 SGHTA, CDR2 FQGNSA. V was shortened by 3 bases and J by 6 bases, with 18 bases between the two germline ends. CDR3 length: 15 amino acids. CDR3 DNA: TGTGCCAGCAGCTTGAAAGTACAGGGCCTTTTCGAGCAGTACTTC. Its translation is CASSLKVQGLFEQYF.

This sequence joins TRBV20-1 and TRBJ2-2; D gene uncertain. V was trimmed by 3 bases and J by 5 bases, leaving 7 bases between them. Germline V gene sequence: CDR1 DFQATT, CDR2 SNEGSKA (reference sequence). The CDR3 length is 12 residues. CDR3 sequence: CSASPHTGELFF. The CDR3 DNA is TGCAGTGCTAGCCCCCATACCGGGGAGCTGTTTTTT.

This clonotype was seen more than once but under ten times. This chain joins TRBV15 and TRBJ2-7; a possible D gene is TRBD2 (5 bases). The CDR3 extends over 16 amino acids. The V end lost 0 bases, the J end lost 0 bases, and 12 bases lay between the germline ends. CDR1 and CDR2 (germline): LNHNV, YYDKDF (reference sequence). CDR3 bases: TGTGCCACCAGCAGAGAGGTGGAGGCCAACTCCTACGAGCAGTACTTC. Protein sequence: CATSREVEANSYEQYF.

The genes are TRBV6-1 and TRBJ1-2; D is perhaps TRBD1 (6 bases). Trimming pared 6 bases from V and 4 bases from J, leaving 12 bases between. CDR3 length: 13 amino acids. Germline CDR1 MNHNS, CDR2 SASEGT. CDR3 nucleotide sequence: TGTGCCAGCAGAGCGACAGGTGCCTATGGCTACACCTTC. Amino acid sequence: CASRATGAYGYTF.

Regarding this clonotype: Possible read error: a much larger clone is one base away. V is TRBV28 and J is TRBJ2-3; D gene uncertain. The V gene lost 8 bases and the J gene lost 2 bases, with 5 bases spanning the gap. The CDR3 length is 11 residues. Germline CDR1 MDHEN, CDR2 SYDVKM. The CDR3 loop is CASRYTDTQYF. The CDR3 DNA is TGTGCCAGCCGTTACACAGATACGCAGTATTTT.

The chain employs TRBV5-1 and TRBJ2-7; D is possibly TRBD1 (5 bases). CDR3 length equals 17 residues. The V end lost 2 bases, the J end lost 8 bases, and 26 bases lay between the germline ends. Germline-derived CDR1 and CDR2 are SGHRS and YFSETQ. CDR3 amino acids: CASSFAEWRQGILKQYF. In DNA, the CDR3 is TGCGCCAGCAGCTTCGCCGAATGGCGTCAGGGAATTCTGAAGCAGTACTTC.

This clonotype appeared a few times. The chain joins TRBV20-1 to TRBJ2-2, with 7 bases lining up with TRBD2. V shed 3 bases, J shed 3 bases, and the junction held 13 bases outside the gene matches. Germline-derived CDR1 and CDR2 are DFQATT and SNEGSKA (reference sequence). The CDR3 loop spans 17 amino acids. The CDR3 protein is CSARGGRGGRYTGELFF. The DNA of the CDR3 is TGCAGTGCTAGGGGGGGTCGGGGCGGGAGATACACCGGGGAGCTGTTTTTT.

The genes are TRBV6-2 or TRBV6-3 and TRBJ2-7; no firm D call. V lost 5 bases and J 0 bases, leaving 5 bases between the germline ends. Germline CDR1 reads MNHEY; CDR2 reads SVGEGT. CDR3 size: 12 residues. The CDR3 DNA follows: TGTGCCAGCAGTGACAACTCCTACGAGCAGTACTTC. This encodes CASSDNSYEQYF.

V usage is TRBV3-1 and J usage is TRBJ2-1; D is uncertain. Germline V gene sequence: CDR1 LGHDT, CDR2 YNNKEL (reference sequence). The length of the CDR3 is 16 residues. V dropped 5 bases and J dropped 0 bases, with 14 bases sitting between them. For the CDR3, the DNA is TGTGCCAGCAGCATCCGTCCCCCGAGCTCCTACAATGAGCAGTTCTTC. It translates to CASSIRPPSSYNEQFF.

This clonotype was counted between two and nine times. This rearrangement joins TRBV16 to TRBJ2-1; tentatively, D is TRBD2 (6 bases). The V gene lost 0 bases and the J gene lost 3 bases, with 12 bases spanning the gap. CDR1 is KGHSY, CDR2 FQNENV, per germline. The length of the CDR3 is 16 residues. CDR3 nucleotide sequence: TGTGCCAGCAGCCAATCGATGCGGGGCAACTACAATGAGCAGTTCTTC. Amino acid sequence: CASSQSMRGNYNEQFF. Supplemented by reference TRBV16 and TRBJ2-1, the full variable domain reads GEEVAQTPKHLVRGEGQKAKLYCAPIKGHSYVFWYQQVLKNEFKFLISFQNENVFDETGMPKERFSAKCLPNSPCSLEIQATKLEDSAVYFCASSQSMRGNYNEQFFGPGTRLTVL.

This clonotype was observed at least ten times. The rearrangement links TRBV6-5 to TRBJ1-3; possible D gene TRBD1, 6 bases. The CDR3 is 15 amino acids. The germline CDR1 and CDR2 sequences are MNHEY and SVGAGI. V was trimmed by 6 bases and J by 1 base, leaving 13 bases between them. The CDR3 region is CASRITGTSGNTIYF. CDR3 coding DNA: TGTGCCAGCAGAATAACAGGGACGTCTGGAAACACCATATATTTT.

This clonotype was observed a handful of times. The chain links TRBV7-9 to TRBJ2-1; 13 nucleotides agree with TRBD2. The germline V gene has CDR1 SEHNR and CDR2 FQNEAQ (reference sequence). Unmatched junction bases numbered 4, after V lost 1 base and J lost 4 bases. The length of the CDR3 is 17 residues. The CDR3 here is CASSLGGLAGEYNEQFF. CDR3 bases: TGTGCCAGCAGCTTAGGTGGACTAGCGGGAGAGTACAATGAGCAGTTCTTC.

The rearrangement links TRBV30 to TRBJ1-1; D gene uncertain. Germline V gene data show CDR1 as GTSNPN and CDR2 as SVGIG (reference sequence). With 5 bases removed from V and 1 base from J, the gap between germline ends came to 11 bases. The CDR3 length is 13 residues. CDR3 nucleotide sequence: TGTGCCTGGGAGACCTTCAGGAACACTGAAGCTTTCTTT. Translation: CAWETFRNTEAFF. The full variable domain, completed using reference TRBV30 and TRBJ1-1, is SQTIHQWPATLVQPVGSPLSLECTVEGTSNPNLYWYRQAAGRGLQLLFYSVGIGQISSEVPQNLSASRPQDRQFILSSKKLLLSDSGFYLCAWETFRNTEAFFGQGTRLTVV.

This clonotype came up a few times. The chain employs TRBV6-2 or TRBV6-3 and TRBJ2-1; D could derive from TRBD1 or TRBD2 (5 bases each). CDR3 length: 15 residues. The germline V gene has CDR1 MNHEY and CDR2 SVGEGT. V dropped 5 bases and J dropped 1 base, with 12 bases sitting between them. CDR3 nucleotide sequence: TGTGCCAGCAGTACCGGGACCCCGTCCTACAATGAGCAGTTCTTC. The encoded protein is CASSTGTPSYNEQFF.

This chain connects TRBV21-1 to TRBJ1-1. TRBV21-1 is a known pseudogene. The CDR3 loop spans 12 amino acids. CDR3 coding DNA: TGTGCCAGCCCCGACAGGATCACTGAAGCTTTCTTT. Translated, it gives CASPDRITEAFF.

This chain uses TRBV5-1 with TRBJ2-3; a weak D match, TRBD2 (6 bases). The CDR3 extends over 15 amino acids. Trimming removed 2 bases at V and 0 bases at J, with 10 bases between. CDR1 and CDR2 from the germline V gene are SGHRS and YFSETQ. DNA of the CDR3: TGCGCCAGCAGCTTTCAGGGAGGCAGCACAGATACGCAGTATTTT. Amino acids: CASSFQGGSTDTQYF.

The V and J genes are TRBV24-1 and TRBJ2-5; D is undetermined. The V gene lost 5 bases and the J gene lost 2 bases, with 14 bases spanning the gap. The CDR3 loop spans 15 amino acids. CDR1 is KGHDR and CDR2 is SFDVKD in the germline V gene. CDR3 in amino acids: CATSADTVTQETQYF. Written as DNA, the CDR3 is TGTGCCACCAGTGCCGACACCGTGACTCAAGAGACCCAGTACTTC.

This clonotype was recorded a few times. The rearrangement joins TRBV5-1 to TRBJ2-5, with D perhaps given as TRBD1 or TRBD2 (5 bases each). CDR3 length: 16 residues. V lost 0 bases to trimming and J lost 1 base, with 13 bases between them. Germline V gene sequence: CDR1 SGHRS, CDR2 YFSETQ. In DNA, the CDR3 is TGCGCCAGCAGCTTGGCAGCGGAGACAGTCCAAGAGACCCAGTACTTC. Its translation is CASSLAAETVQETQYF. The whole variable domain, filled in from reference TRBV5-1 and TRBJ2-5, reads KAGVTQTPRYLIKTRGQQVTLSCSPISGHRSVSWYQQTPGQGLQFLFEYFSETQRNKGNFPGRFSGRQFSNSRSEMNVSTLELGDSALYLCASSLAAETVQETQYFGPGTRLLVL.

This clonotype came up a few times. This chain joins TRBV3-1 and TRBJ1-1; D is unclear. This CDR3 region has 14 residues. V was clipped by 2 bases and J by 0 bases, with 7 bases between them. Germline lookup yields CDR1 LGHDT and CDR2 YNNKEL (reference sequence). CDR3: CASSQLRMNTEAFF. CDR3 bases: TGTGCCAGCAGCCAACTAAGGATGAACACTGAAGCTTTCTTT.

V gene TRBV6-1 combines with J gene TRBJ1-3; the D gene is possibly TRBD1 (6 bases). This CDR3 has 15 residues. With 6 bases removed from V and 0 bases from J, the gap between germline ends came to 12 bases. Germline V lookup: CDR1 MNHNS, CDR2 SASEGT. The CDR3 bases are TGTGCCAGCAGACGACAGGAATCCTCTGGAAACACCATATATTTT. This gives the protein CASRRQESSGNTIYF.

This clonotype was seen only a few times. CDR3 protein: CASSFSSGRAGRADTQYF. The CDR3 DNA reads TGTGCCAGCAGTTTCTCTAGCGGGAGGGCCGGGAGGGCAGATACGCAGTATTTT. This chain links TRBV12-3 or TRBV12-4 with TRBJ2-3; 12 bases line up with TRBD2. J lost 4 bases, V lost 3 bases, and 11 bases had no gene match. This CDR3 is built from 18 residues.

This clonotype occurred a few times. This chain joins TRBV5-1 and TRBJ2-1, with TRBD2 matching over 9 bases. The CDR3 is made up of 15 amino acids. Germline assignment: CDR1 SGHRS and CDR2 YFSETQ. Unmatched junction bases numbered 6, after V lost 1 base and J lost 7 bases. The CDR3 region has the DNA TGCGCCAGCAGCTTGCACGCGGGAGGGAGGAATGAGCAGTTCTTC. It codes for CASSLHAGGRNEQFF.